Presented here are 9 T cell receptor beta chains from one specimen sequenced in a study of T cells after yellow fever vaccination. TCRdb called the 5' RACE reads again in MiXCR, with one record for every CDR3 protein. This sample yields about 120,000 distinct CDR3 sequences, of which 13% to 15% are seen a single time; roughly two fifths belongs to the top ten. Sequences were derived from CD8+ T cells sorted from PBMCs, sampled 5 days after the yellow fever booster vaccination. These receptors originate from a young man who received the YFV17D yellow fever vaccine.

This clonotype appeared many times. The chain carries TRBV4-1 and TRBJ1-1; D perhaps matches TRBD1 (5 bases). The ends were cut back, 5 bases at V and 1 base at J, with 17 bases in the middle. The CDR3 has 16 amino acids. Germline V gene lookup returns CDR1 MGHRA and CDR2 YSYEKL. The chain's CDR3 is CASSRQTFPTNTEAFF. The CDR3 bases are TGCGCCAGCAGCAGACAGACCTTTCCTACGAACACTGAAGCTTTCTTT.

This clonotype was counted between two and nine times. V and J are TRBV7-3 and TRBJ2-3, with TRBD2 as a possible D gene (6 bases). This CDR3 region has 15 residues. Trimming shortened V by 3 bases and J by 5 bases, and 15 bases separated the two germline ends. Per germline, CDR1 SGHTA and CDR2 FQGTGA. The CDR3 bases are TGTGCCAGCAGCTTTCGGCGGGGTGGAGGAGATACGCAGTATTTT. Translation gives CASSFRRGGGDTQYF.

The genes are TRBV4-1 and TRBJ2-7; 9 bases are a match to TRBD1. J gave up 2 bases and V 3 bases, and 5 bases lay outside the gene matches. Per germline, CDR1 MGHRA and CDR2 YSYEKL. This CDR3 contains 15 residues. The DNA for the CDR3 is TGCGCCAGCAGCCAGCTACAGGGGGCGCCCTACGAGCAGTACTTC. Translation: CASSQLQGAPYEQYF.

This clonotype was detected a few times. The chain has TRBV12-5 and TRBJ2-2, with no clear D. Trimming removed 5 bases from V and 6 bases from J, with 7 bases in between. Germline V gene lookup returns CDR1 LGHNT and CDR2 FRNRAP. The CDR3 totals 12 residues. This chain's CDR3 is CASGMGAGELFF. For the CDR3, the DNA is TGTGCTAGTGGTATGGGTGCCGGGGAGCTGTTTTTT.

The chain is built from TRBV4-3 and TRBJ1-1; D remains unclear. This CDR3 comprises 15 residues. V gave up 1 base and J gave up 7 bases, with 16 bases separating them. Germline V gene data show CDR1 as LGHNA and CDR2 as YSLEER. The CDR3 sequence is CASSQGHEGVLEAFF. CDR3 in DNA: TGCGCCAGCAGCCAAGGACATGAGGGAGTACTTGAAGCTTTCTTT.

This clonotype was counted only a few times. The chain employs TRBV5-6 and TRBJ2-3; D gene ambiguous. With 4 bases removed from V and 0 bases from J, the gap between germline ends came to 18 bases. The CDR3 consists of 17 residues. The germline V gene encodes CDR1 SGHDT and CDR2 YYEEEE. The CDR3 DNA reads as TGTGCCAGCAGCCCTTCTTTATCTGGCAGTAGCACAGATACGCAGTATTTT. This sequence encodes CASSPSLSGSSTDTQYF.

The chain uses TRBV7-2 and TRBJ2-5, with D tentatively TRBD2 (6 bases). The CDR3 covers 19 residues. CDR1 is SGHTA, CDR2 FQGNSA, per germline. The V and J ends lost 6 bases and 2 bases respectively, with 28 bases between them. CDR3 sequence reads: CASSSPPGLPNEVQETQYF. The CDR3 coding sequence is TGTGCCAGCAGTTCTCCTCCGGGACTGCCAAATGAGGTTCAAGAGACCCAGTACTTC.

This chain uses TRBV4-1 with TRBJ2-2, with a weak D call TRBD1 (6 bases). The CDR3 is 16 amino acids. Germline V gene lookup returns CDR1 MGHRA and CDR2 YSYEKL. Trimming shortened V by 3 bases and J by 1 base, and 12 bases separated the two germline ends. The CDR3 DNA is TGCGCCAGCAGCCAGCCCCCGACAGGGAACACCGGGGAGCTGTTTTTT. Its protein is CASSQPPTGNTGELFF.

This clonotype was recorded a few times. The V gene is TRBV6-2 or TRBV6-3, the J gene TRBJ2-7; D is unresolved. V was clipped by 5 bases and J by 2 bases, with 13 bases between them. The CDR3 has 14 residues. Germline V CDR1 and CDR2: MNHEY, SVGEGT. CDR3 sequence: CASSLLSGAYEQYV. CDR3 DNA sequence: TGTGCCAGCAGTCTTCTATCAGGCGCCTACGAGCAGTACGTC.